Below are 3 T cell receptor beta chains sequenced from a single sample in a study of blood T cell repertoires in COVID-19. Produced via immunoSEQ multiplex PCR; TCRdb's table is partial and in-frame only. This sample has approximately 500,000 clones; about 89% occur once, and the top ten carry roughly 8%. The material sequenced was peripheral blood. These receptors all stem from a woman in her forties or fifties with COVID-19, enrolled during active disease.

This CDR3 reads CASSRGGSGNTIYF. Written as DNA, the CDR3 is TGTGCCAGCAGTCGTGGAGGCTCTGGAAACACCATATATTTT. V usage is TRBV2 and J usage is TRBJ1-3; D not resolved. Germline-derived CDR1 and CDR2 are SNHLY and FYNNEI. The ends were cut back, 5 bases at V and 0 bases at J, with 8 bases in the middle. The CDR3 contains 14 residues.

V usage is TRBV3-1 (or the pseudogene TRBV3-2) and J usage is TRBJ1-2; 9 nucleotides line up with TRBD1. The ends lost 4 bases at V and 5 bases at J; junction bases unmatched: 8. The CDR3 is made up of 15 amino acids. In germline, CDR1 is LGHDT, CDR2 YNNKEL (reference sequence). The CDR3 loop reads CASSPGTGLGYGYTF. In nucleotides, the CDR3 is TGTGCCAGCAGCCCCGGGACAGGGCTTGGGTATGGCTACACCTTC.

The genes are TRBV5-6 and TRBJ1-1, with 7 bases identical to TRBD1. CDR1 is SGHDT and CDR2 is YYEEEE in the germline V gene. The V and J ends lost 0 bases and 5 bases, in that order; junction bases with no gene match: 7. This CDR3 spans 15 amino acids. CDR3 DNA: TGTGCCAGCAGCTTGGCCGCACAGGGGAGAACTGAAGCTTTCTTT. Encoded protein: CASSLAAQGRTEAFF. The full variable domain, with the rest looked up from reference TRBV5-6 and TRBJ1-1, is DAGVTQSPTHLIKTRGQQVTLRCSPKSGHDTVSWYQQALGQGPQFIFQYYEEEERQRGNFPDRFSGHQFPNYSSELNVNALLLGDSALYLCASSLAAQGRTEAFFGQGTRLTVV.